The sequence of this TCR beta chain was determined in a study of cytomegalovirus exposure and HLA in healthy donors. The PCR had 60 Vbeta and 13 Jbeta primers. The repertoire was sequenced with immunoSEQ multiplex PCR; TCRdb's copy has only in-frame clones and lacks some. The sample shows about 90,000 clones, approximately 74% of them seen only once. The table lists this clone with a count of one. This receptor was identified in a man younger than 40 in good health and CMV-seropositive. The specimen sequenced was PBMCs.

The CDR3 here is CASSTIQGRQPQHF. The CDR3, as DNA: TGTGCCAGTAGTACGATACAGGGGCGACAGCCCCAGCATTTT. V is TRBV19 and J is TRBJ1-5; the match to TRBD1 covers 7 bases. The trim removed 4 bases at V and 7 bases at J, leaving 7 bases unmatched. This CDR3 has 14 amino acids. Germline CDR1 and CDR2: LNHDA and SQIVND (reference sequence).